The 21 T cell receptor beta chains below all came from one sample that was sequenced in a study of cytomegalovirus exposure and HLA in healthy donors. Some clones are missing from TCRdb's copy, which holds only in-frame ones; the method was immunoSEQ multiplex PCR. Of about 88,000 clones in the sample, 80% to 85% were seen once. The sample consisted of PBMCs. The receptor set was obtained from a woman under 30 in good health and CMV-seropositive.

By frequency in the sample, this clone is medium-sized. The chain couples TRBV7-8 to TRBJ2-7, with D maybe TRBD2 (6 bases). The CDR3 is 15 amino acids. Germline CDR1 SGHVS, CDR2 FQNEAQ. V was trimmed by 1 base and J by 1 base, leaving 11 bases between them. This chain's CDR3 is CASSLVAGTSYEQYF. CDR3 nucleotides: TGTGCCAGCAGCTTAGTGGCAGGGACTTCCTACGAGCAGTACTTC.

V is TRBV7-9 and J is TRBJ2-5, with D perhaps matching TRBD2 (6 bases). The CDR3 runs to 17 residues. V dropped 1 base and J dropped 2 bases, with 17 bases sitting between them. Germline CDR1 reads SEHNR; CDR2 reads FQNEAQ (reference sequence). The CDR3 DNA reads as TGTGCCAGCAGCTTAGGCTGGGCTAGCGTAGGGCAAGAGACCCAGTACTTC. The encoded protein is CASSLGWASVGQETQYF.

The chain is built from TRBV11-3 and TRBJ2-2; 9 positions agree with TRBD1. Trimming at V came to 3 bases and at J to 6 bases, leaving 5 bases not matched to a gene. CDR3 length: 15 residues. Looked up from germline, CDR1 is SGHNT and CDR2 is YENEEA. CDR3 protein: CASSLSGQGAGELFF. The CDR3 DNA reads as TGTGCCAGCAGCTTGTCGGGACAGGGAGCCGGGGAGCTGTTTTTT.

This chain connects TRBV10-3 to TRBJ2-7, with TRBD1 as a possible D gene (7 bases). V lost 0 bases, J lost 1 base, and 10 bases lay in between. CDR1 and CDR2 from the germline V gene are ENHRY and SYGVKD. The length of the CDR3 is 15 residues. CDR3 loop: CAISESQGGSYEQYF. CDR3 nucleotide sequence: TGTGCCATCAGTGAGTCCCAGGGGGGATCCTACGAGCAGTACTTC.

CDR3 DNA: TGCGCCAGCAGGGCTGCCCAGAGGACAGATACGCAGTATTTT. Translating it yields CASRAAQRTDTQYF. V usage is TRBV10-2 and J usage is TRBJ2-3; D call uncertain. CDR3 length equals 14 residues. The germline V gene encodes CDR1 WSHSY and CDR2 SAAADI. The ends were cut back, 6 bases at V and 3 bases at J, with 13 bases in the middle.

The CDR3 nucleotides read TGTGCCAGCAGTCGTACAGGGGGCCGGGGCTCCTACGAGCAGTACTTC. As protein: CASSRTGGRGSYEQYF. The V gene is TRBV27, the J gene TRBJ2-7; the match to TRBD1 covers 9 bases. Trimming at V came to 5 bases and at J to 0 bases, leaving 8 bases not matched to a gene. The CDR3 spans 16 residues. CDR1 MNHEY and CDR2 SMNVEV come from the germline V gene (reference sequence).

The chain joins TRBV4-3 to TRBJ2-1; D perhaps matches TRBD1 (5 bases). The V and J ends lost 3 bases and 0 bases respectively, with 9 bases between them. Germline V gene data show CDR1 as LGHNA and CDR2 as YSLEER. The CDR3 is 15 amino acids. As DNA, the CDR3 is TGCGCCAGCAGCCAGCAGGGTGTCTCCTACAATGAGCAGTTCTTC. Translation: CASSQQGVSYNEQFF.

The chain couples TRBV5-8 to TRBJ1-1; 12 bases agree with TRBD1. Germline V gene data show CDR1 as SGHTS and CDR2 as YDEGEE. The CDR3 sequence is 15 residues long. V lost 1 base, J lost 6 bases, and 4 bases stayed unmatched. The CDR3 spells CASSLRDRGHAEAFF. CDR3 DNA: TGTGCCAGCAGCTTGCGGGACAGGGGGCACGCTGAAGCTTTCTTT.

The chain uses TRBV7-2 and TRBJ2-3; a possible D gene is TRBD2 (5 bases). The V and J ends lost 6 bases and 8 bases respectively, with 18 bases between them. This CDR3 is 14 amino acids long. Germline CDR1 and CDR2: SGHTA and FQGNSA. In DNA, the CDR3 is TGTGCCAGCAGTTTTAGGTCTCTGGCGGGTACGCAGTATTTT. Protein product: CASSFRSLAGTQYF.

The chain carries TRBV30 and TRBJ2-7; possible D gene TRBD2, 6 bases. Germline CDR1 reads GTSNPN; CDR2 reads SVGIG (reference sequence). The CDR3 has 13 residues. The ends were cut back, 5 bases at V and 3 bases at J, with 14 bases in the middle. CDR3 in DNA: TGTGCCTGGCGCGGGGCCTTTCGCTACGAGCAGTACTTC. Amino acids: CAWRGAFRYEQYF.

The rearrangement links TRBV11-2 to TRBJ2-1; 8 bases agree with TRBD2. Per the germline V gene, CDR1 is SGHAT and CDR2 is FQNNGV. Trimming removed 6 bases from V and 4 bases from J; junction bases left unmatched: 11. This CDR3 has 16 amino acids. The CDR3 sequence: CASSSQFGGGYNEQFF. The CDR3 DNA follows: TGTGCCAGCAGTAGTCAGTTCGGGGGGGGGTACAATGAGCAGTTCTTC. The variable domain in full, completed from reference TRBV11-2 and TRBJ2-1, reads EAGVAQSPRYKIIEKRQSVAFWCNPISGHATLYWYQQILGQGPKLLIQFQNNGVVDDSQLPKDRFSAERLKGVDSTLKIQPAKLEDSAVYLCASSSQFGGGYNEQFFGPGTRLTVL.

This sequence joins TRBV19 and TRBJ2-4, with 8 bases matching TRBD1. This CDR3 spans 16 amino acids. Per germline, CDR1 LNHDA and CDR2 SQIVND (reference sequence). Trimming removed 5 bases from V and 0 bases from J; junction bases left unmatched: 6. The CDR3 nucleotides read TGTGCCAGTAGTGCGACAGGGGATCTAGCCAAAAACATTCAGTACTTC. Protein sequence: CASSATGDLAKNIQYF.

The chain is built from TRBV2 and TRBJ1-6, with D possibly TRBD1 on 5 matching bases. V shed 11 bases and J shed 4 bases, with 18 bases lying between them. The germline V gene has CDR1 SNHLY and CDR2 FYNNEI. This CDR3 contains 15 residues. The CDR3 here is CAFRTGGGYNSPLHF. The CDR3 DNA follows: TGTGCCTTCCGCACCGGGGGAGGTTATAATTCACCCCTCCACTTT. Filled out from reference TRBV2 and TRBJ1-6, the complete variable domain reads EPEVTQTPSHQVTQMGQEVILRCVPISNHLYFYWYRQILGQKVEFLVSFYNNEISEKSEIFDDQFSVERPDGSNFTLKIRSTKLEDSAMYFCAFRTGGGYNSPLHFGNGTRLTVT.

V is TRBV5-1 and J is TRBJ1-2; 7 bases match TRBD1. The germline CDR1 and CDR2 sequences are SGHRS and YFSETQ. V shed 4 bases and J 7 bases; nucleotides not matched to a gene: 7. This CDR3 has 13 residues. The CDR3 loop reads CASSGDSRSGYTF. CDR3 DNA: TGCGCCAGCAGCGGGGACAGCCGCTCTGGCTACACCTTC.

The rearrangement uses TRBV4-1 and TRBJ2-7; 10 bases match TRBD1. The CDR3 consists of 15 residues. V lost 1 base and J lost 4; bases outside the gene matches: 4. Germline V gene lookup returns CDR1 MGHRA and CDR2 YSYEKL. Here the CDR3 reads CASSQGQGAHYEQYF. The CDR3 nucleotides are TGCGCCAGCAGCCAAGGACAGGGGGCGCATTACGAGCAGTACTTC.

This chain uses TRBV7-9 with TRBJ2-5, with TRBD1 identical over 8 bases. CDR3 length: 11 residues. With 5 bases clipped from V and 13 bases from J, the junction kept 6 bases outside the gene matches. Germline-derived CDR1 and CDR2 are SEHNR and FQNEAQ (reference sequence). The CDR3 here is CASSADRALYF. As DNA, the CDR3 is TGTGCCAGCAGCGCGGACAGGGCATTGTACTTC.

This chain uses TRBV5-6 with TRBJ1-2; no clear D. Looked up from germline, CDR1 is SGHDT and CDR2 is YYEEEE. Trimming removed 2 bases at V and 6 bases at J, with 17 bases between. This CDR3 contains 15 residues. This chain's CDR3 is CASSLSGGILDGYTF. Here the CDR3 DNA reads TGTGCCAGCAGCTTATCTGGAGGGATTTTGGATGGCTACACCTTC.

This clone was counted a few times. The genes are TRBV27 and TRBJ1-6, with D perhaps matching TRBD1 (5 bases). The germline V gene encodes CDR1 MNHEY and CDR2 SMNVEV (reference sequence). Trimming took off 3 bases at V and 13 bases at J, with 19 bases between the two ends. The CDR3 length is 15 residues. DNA of the CDR3: TGTGCCAGCAGTTTTGGGACTTCTCTAAGATTGCCCCTCCACTTT. Amino acid sequence: CASSFGTSLRLPLHF.

V gene TRBV4-2 combines with J gene TRBJ1-1, with a possible D match to TRBD1 (5 bases). The CDR3 totals 15 residues. Germline V lookup: CDR1 LGHNA, CDR2 YNFKEQ. Trimming took 0 bases from V and 1 from J, leaving 9 bases between them. The CDR3 DNA follows: TGTGCCAGCAGCCAAGATACAGGCCAGAACACTGAAGCTTTCTTT. This translates into CASSQDTGQNTEAFF.

This clone showed up just once. The chain recombines TRBV30 with TRBJ1-5, with 7 bases that match TRBD1. CDR1 is GTSNPN and CDR2 is SVGIG in the germline V gene (reference sequence). J lost 3 bases, V lost 2 bases, and 4 bases had no gene match. CDR3 length: 14 amino acids. CDR3 coding DNA: TGTGCCTGGAGTCACGGGACAGACAATCAGCCCCAGCATTTT. Translated: CAWSHGTDNQPQHF.

The V and J genes are TRBV13 and TRBJ2-3, with 10 nucleotides matching TRBD2. The CDR3 is 20 residues long. Losses at the gene ends were 4 bases for V and 0 bases for J; bases not matched to a gene: 16. Germline CDR1 reads PRHDT; CDR2 reads FYEKMQ (reference sequence). The CDR3 DNA sequence: TGTGCCAGCAGCTCCGCCTTTCGTCTAGCGGGGGCCCTTAGCACAGATACGCAGTATTTT. Amino acids: CASSSAFRLAGALSTDTQYF.